A single count supports the clone carrying this T cell receptor (beta chain). Its antigen is unknown. The table came from immunoSEQ multiplex PCR; TCRdb's copy has only in-frame clones and leaves some out. The sample includes 100,000 or so clones, roughly 90% of them seen just once. The data were taken from a study of cytomegalovirus exposure and HLA in healthy donors. Overall study findings and caveats: According to the study, 160 or so TCR beta chains were cytomegalovirus-associated. Researchers reported that a few CMV-associated chains were confirmed in vitro as CMV antigen-specific. Most sequenced TCRs were rare (though some public TCRs occurred in many donors).

Donors were drawn from the approximately 110-subject validation cohort, separate from the approximately 700-subject first cohort. The clonotype comes from a man younger than 30 in good health and CMV-seropositive. Source material: PBMCs.

The CDR3 is CASSHPDRGGYNEQFF. The DNA for the CDR3 is TGTGCCAGCAGCCATCCCGACAGGGGCGGATACAATGAGCAGTTCTTC. The chain links TRBV7-9 to TRBJ2-1, with 8 bases that match TRBD1. The CDR3 covers 16 residues. The trim removed 5 bases at V and 4 bases at J, leaving 10 bases unmatched. Germline-derived CDR1 and CDR2 are SEHNR and FQNEAQ (reference sequence).